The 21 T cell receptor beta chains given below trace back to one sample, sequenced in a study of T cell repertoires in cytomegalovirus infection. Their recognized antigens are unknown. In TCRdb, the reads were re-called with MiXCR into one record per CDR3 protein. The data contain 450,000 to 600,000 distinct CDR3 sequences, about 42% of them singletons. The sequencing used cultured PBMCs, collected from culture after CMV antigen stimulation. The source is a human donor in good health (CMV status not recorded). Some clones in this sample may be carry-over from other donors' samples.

The CDR3 DNA reads TGTGCCAGCTCACCATGGACTACCCCCAATGAGCAGTTCTTC. Protein: CASSPWTTPNEQFF. The chain has TRBV18 and TRBJ2-1, with a tentative D call TRBD2 (6 bases). In germline, CDR1 is KGHSH, CDR2 LQKENI. V lost 2 bases, J lost 6 bases, and 11 bases lay in between. The CDR3 extends over 14 amino acids.

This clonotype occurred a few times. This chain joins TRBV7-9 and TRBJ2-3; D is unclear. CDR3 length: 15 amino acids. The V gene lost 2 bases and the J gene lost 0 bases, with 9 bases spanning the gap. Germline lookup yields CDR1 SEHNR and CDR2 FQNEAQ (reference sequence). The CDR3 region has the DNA TGTGCCAGCAGCTTACGAGCCGGGAGCACAGATACGCAGTATTTT. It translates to CASSLRAGSTDTQYF.

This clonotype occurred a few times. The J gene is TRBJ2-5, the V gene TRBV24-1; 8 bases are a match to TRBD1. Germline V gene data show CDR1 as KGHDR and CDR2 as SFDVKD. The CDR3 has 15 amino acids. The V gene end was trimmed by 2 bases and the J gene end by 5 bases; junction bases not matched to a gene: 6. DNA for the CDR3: TGTGCCACCAGTGATTCCTCCACAGGGGGGGAGACCCAGTACTTC. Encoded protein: CATSDSSTGGETQYF.

The CDR3, as DNA: TGTGCCAGCTCAAATAACCGGGACACTGAAGCTTTCTTT. Protein: CASSNNRDTEAFF. The V call is TRBV18, the J call TRBJ1-1; D is ambiguous. Germline V gives CDR1 KGHSH, CDR2 LQKENI. Between the trimmed V and J ends, which lost 5 bases and 3 bases, there was a span of 10 bases. CDR3 length equals 13 residues.

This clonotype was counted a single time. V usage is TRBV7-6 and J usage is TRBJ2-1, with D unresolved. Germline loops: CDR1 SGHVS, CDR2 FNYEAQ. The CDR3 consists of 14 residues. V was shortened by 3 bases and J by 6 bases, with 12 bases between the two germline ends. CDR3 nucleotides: TGTGCCAGCAGCTTTCTTCGGACGTCCAATGAGCAGTTCTTC. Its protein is CASSFLRTSNEQFF. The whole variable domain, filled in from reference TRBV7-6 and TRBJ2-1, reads GAGVSQSPRYKVTKRGQDVALRCDPISGHVSLYWYRQALGQGPEFLTYFNYEAQQDKSGLPNDRFSAERPEGSISTLTIQRTEQRDSAMYRCASSFLRTSNEQFFGPGTRLTVL.

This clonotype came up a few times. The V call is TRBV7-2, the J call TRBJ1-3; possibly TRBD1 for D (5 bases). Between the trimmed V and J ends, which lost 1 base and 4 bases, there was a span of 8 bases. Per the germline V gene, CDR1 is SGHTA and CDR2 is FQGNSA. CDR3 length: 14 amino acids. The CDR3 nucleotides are TGTGCCAGCAGCTTAGGGACACTCGGAAACACCATATATTTT. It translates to CASSLGTLGNTIYF.

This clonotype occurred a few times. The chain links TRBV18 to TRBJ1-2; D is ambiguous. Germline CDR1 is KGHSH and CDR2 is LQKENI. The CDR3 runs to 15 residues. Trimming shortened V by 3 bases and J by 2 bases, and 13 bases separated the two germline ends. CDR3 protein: CASSPLQVGNYGYTF. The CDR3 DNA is TGTGCCAGCTCACCCCTGCAGGTCGGAAACTATGGCTACACCTTC. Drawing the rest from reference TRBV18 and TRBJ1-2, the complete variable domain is NAGVMQNPRHLVRRRGQEARLRCSPMKGHSHVYWYRQLPEEGLKFMVYLQKENIIDESGMPKERFSAEFPKEGPSILRIQQVVRGDSAAYFCASSPLQVGNYGYTFGSGTRLTVV.

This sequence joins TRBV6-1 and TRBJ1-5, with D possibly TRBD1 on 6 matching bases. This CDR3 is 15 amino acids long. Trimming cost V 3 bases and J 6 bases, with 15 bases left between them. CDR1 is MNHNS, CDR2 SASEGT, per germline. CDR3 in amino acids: CASSEWRGGSQPQHF. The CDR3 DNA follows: TGTGCCAGCAGTGAGTGGAGGGGGGGAAGTCAGCCCCAGCATTTT.

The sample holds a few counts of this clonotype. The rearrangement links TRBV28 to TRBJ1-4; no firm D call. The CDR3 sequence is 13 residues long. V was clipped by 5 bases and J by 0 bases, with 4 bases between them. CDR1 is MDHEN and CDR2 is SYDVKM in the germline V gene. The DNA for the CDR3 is TGTGCCAGCAGTGGAGCAACTAATGAAAAACTGTTTTTT. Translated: CASSGATNEKLFF. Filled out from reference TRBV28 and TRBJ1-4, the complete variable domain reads DVKVTQSSRYLVKRTGEKVFLECVQDMDHENMFWYRQDPGLGLRLIYFSYDVKMKEKGDIPEGYSVSREKKERFSLILESASTNQTSMYLCASSGATNEKLFFGSGTQLSVL.

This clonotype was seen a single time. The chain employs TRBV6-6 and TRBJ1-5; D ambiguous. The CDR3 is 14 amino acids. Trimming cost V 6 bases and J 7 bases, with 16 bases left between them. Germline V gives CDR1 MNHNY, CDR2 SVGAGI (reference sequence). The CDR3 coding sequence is TGTGCCAGCAGCCTGAACGAGGGCTGGCAGCCCCAGCATTTT. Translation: CASSLNEGWQPQHF.

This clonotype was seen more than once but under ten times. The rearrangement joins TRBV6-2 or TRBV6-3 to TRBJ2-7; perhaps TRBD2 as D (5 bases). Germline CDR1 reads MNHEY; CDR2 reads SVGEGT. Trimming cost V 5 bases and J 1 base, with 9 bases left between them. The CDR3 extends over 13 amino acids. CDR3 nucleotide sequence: TGTGCCAGCAGTCGGGGTACATCCTACGAGCAGTACTTC. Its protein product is CASSRGTSYEQYF.

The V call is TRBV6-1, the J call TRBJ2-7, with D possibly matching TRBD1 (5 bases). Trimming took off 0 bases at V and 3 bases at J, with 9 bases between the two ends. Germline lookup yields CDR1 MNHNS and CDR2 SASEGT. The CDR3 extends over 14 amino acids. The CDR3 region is CASSEAVTGYEQYF. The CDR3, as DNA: TGTGCCAGCAGTGAAGCGGTCACAGGCTACGAGCAGTACTTC.

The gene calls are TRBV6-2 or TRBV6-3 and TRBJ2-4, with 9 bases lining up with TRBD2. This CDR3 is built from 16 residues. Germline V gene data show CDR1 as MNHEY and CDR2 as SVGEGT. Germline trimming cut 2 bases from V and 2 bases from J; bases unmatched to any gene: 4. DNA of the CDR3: TGTGCCAGCAGTTACCCCCTAGCGGGACCCAAAAACATTCAGTACTTC. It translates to CASSYPLAGPKNIQYF.

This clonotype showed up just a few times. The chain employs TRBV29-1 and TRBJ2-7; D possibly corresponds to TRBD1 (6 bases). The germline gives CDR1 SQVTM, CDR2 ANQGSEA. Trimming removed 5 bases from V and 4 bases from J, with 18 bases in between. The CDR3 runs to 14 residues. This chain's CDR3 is CSVILRDKLYEQYF. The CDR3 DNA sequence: TGCAGCGTTATACTCCGGGACAAGTTATACGAGCAGTACTTC.

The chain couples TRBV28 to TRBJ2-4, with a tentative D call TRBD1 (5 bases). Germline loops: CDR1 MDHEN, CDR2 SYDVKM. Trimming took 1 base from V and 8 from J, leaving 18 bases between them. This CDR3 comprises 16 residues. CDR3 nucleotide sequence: TGTGCCAGCAGTTTATTCCAGGGCGGCCAAAAGGACATTCAGTACTTC. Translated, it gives CASSLFQGGQKDIQYF.

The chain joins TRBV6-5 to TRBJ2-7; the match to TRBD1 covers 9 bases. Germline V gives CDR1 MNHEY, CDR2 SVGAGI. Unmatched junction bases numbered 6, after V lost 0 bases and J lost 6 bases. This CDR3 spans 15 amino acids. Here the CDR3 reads CASSYSPGQGVEQYF. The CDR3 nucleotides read TGTGCCAGCAGTTACTCACCGGGACAGGGAGTCGAGCAGTACTTC.

The CDR3 loop is CASSLGGDSPLHF. For the CDR3, the DNA is TGTGCCAGCAGCTTAGGAGGGGATTCACCCCTCCACTTT. V usage is TRBV7-6 and J usage is TRBJ1-6; D is possibly TRBD1 (5 bases). This CDR3 has 13 residues. Germline values: CDR1 SGHVS, CDR2 FNYEAQ. The V gene lost 1 base and the J gene lost 8 bases, with 6 bases spanning the gap. Full variable domain (outside the CDR3, taken from reference TRBV7-6 and TRBJ1-6): GAGVSQSPRYKVTKRGQDVALRCDPISGHVSLYWYRQALGQGPEFLTYFNYEAQQDKSGLPNDRFSAERPEGSISTLTIQRTEQRDSAMYRCASSLGGDSPLHFGNGTRLTVT.

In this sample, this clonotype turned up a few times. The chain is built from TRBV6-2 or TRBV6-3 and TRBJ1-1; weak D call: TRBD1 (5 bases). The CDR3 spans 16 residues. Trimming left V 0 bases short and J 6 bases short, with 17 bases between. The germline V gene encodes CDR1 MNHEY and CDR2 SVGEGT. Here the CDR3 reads CASSYSPAGQGPEAFF. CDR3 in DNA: TGTGCCAGCAGTTACTCTCCGGCGGGGCAGGGCCCTGAAGCTTTCTTT.

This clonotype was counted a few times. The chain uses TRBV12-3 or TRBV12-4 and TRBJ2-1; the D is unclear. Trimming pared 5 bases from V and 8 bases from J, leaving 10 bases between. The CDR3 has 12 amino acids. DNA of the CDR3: TGTGCCAGCAGTCCCTCCCCCTATGAGCAGTTCTTC. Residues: CASSPSPYEQFF.

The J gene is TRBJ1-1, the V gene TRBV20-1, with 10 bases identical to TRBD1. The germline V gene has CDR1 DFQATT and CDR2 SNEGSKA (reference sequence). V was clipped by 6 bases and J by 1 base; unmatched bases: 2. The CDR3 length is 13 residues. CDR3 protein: CSADRGPNTEAFF. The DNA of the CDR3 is TGCAGTGCCGACAGGGGGCCGAACACTGAAGCTTTCTTT.

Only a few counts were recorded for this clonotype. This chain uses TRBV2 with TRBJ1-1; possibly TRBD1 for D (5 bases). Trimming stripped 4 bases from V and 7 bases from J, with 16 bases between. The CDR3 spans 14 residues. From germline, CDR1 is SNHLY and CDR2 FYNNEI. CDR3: CASSVHATQGEAFF. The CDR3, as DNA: TGTGCCAGCAGTGTGCATGCGACTCAGGGTGAAGCTTTCTTT.